These T cell receptor beta chains were read from a single sample in a study of naive and memory T cell subsets. TCRdb re-called the UMI-ligation and nested PCR reads with MiXCR, one entry per CDR3 protein. The profile shows 150,000 or so distinct CDR3 sequences, roughly 23% of them singletons. The sequencing sample was made of naive CD4+ T cells from blood. The receptors stem from a human donor in good health. Each CDR3 is given with its conserved first and last residue. The order of the fields is D gene, clone size, J gene, CDR3 length, V gene, CDR3 protein, CDR3 DNA. The D gene is left open where the match is weak. Part of the rows lack a size; the others show once, few, many or a class for expanded clones.

.	.	TRBJ2-1	18	TRBV7-2	CASSLPSRPGPRFNEQFF	TGTGCCAGCAGCCTCCCTTCACGCCCGGGACCTCGTTTCAATGAGCAGTTCTTC
.	.	TRBJ1-2	14	TRBV27	CASSFLGNTYGYTF	TGTGCCAGCAGTTTTTTGGGAAATACTTATGGCTACACCTTC
TRBD2	.	TRBJ2-2	14	TRBV20-1	CSAGTSGNTGELFF	TGCAGTGCTGGGACTAGCGGGAACACCGGGGAGCTGTTTTTT
.	.	TRBJ2-2	15	TRBV19	CASSIYGQLTGELFF	TGTGCCAGTAGTATCTATGGGCAACTCACCGGGGAGCTGTTTTTT
.	.	TRBJ2-4	15	TRBV4-1	CASSHPDRAKNIQYF	TGCGCCAGCAGCCACCCGGACAGAGCCAAAAACATTCAGTACTTC
.	.	TRBJ1-1	13	TRBV10-2	CASSENSGTEAFF	TGCGCCAGCAGTGAGAACAGTGGCACTGAAGCTTTCTTT
.	few	TRBJ1-4	12	TRBV12-3/TRBV12-4	CASSFGGEKLFF	TGTGCCAGCAGTTTCGGGGGTGAAAAACTGTTTTTT
.	.	TRBJ2-1	12	TRBV18	CASSPDYNEQFF	TGTGCCAGCTCACCAGATTACAATGAGCAGTTCTTC
TRBD2	.	TRBJ2-1	17	TRBV20-1	CSASQETSGYSYNEQFF	TGCAGTGCTAGTCAGGAGACTAGCGGTTATAGTTACAATGAGCAGTTCTTC
.	few	TRBJ2-7	11	TRBV7-9	CASSSVYEQYF	TGTGCCAGCAGCTCCGTATACGAGCAGTACTTC
TRBD1	few	TRBJ1-2	13	TRBV6-5	CASSRQGLYGYTF	TGTGCCAGCAGTCGACAGGGGCTGTATGGCTACACCTTC
.	.	TRBJ2-7	12	TRBV3-1	CASSQGLYEQYF	TGTGCCAGCAGCCAAGGGCTCTACGAGCAGTACTTC
.	many	TRBJ2-3	18	TRBV7-2	CASSLAPLQAFLTDTQYF	TGTGCCAGCAGCCTGGCCCCCTTACAGGCCTTTTTGACAGATACGCAGTATTTT
TRBD2	few	TRBJ2-3	14	TRBV19	CASSTQRERDTQYF	TGTGCCAGTAGTACCCAGCGGGAGCGGGATACGCAGTATTTT
.	few	TRBJ2-1	13	TRBV6-5	CASTVLGGGEQFF	TGTGCCAGCACCGTCCTCGGTGGGGGCGAGCAGTTCTTC
.	.	TRBJ2-7	14	TRBV12-3/TRBV12-4	CASSFNILASEQYF	TGTGCCAGCAGTTTTAATATCCTCGCCTCCGAGCAGTACTTC
.	many	TRBJ2-3	12	TRBV27	CASSLSGDTQYF	TGTGCCAGCAGTTTATCCGGAGATACGCAGTATTTT
.	many	TRBJ2-7	14	TRBV12-3/TRBV12-4	CASRGLGSSYEQYF	TGTGCCAGCAGGGGTCTGGGCAGCTCCTACGAGCAGTACTTC
.	.	TRBJ2-7	15	TRBV5-4	CASRQMPYSSYEQYF	TGTGCCAGCAGACAAATGCCGTACAGCTCCTACGAGCAGTACTTC
.	.	TRBJ2-7	15	TRBV5-1	CASSQDAAPYYEQYF	TGCGCCAGCAGCCAGGACGCGGCTCCTTACTACGAGCAGTACTTC
.	few	TRBJ2-3	17	TRBV2	CASSQSWGTPGTDTQYF	TGTGCCAGCAGCCAAAGTTGGGGGACCCCGGGCACAGATACGCAGTATTTT
TRBD1	many	TRBJ2-7	14	TRBV28	CASSTQGASEKQYF	TGTGCCAGCAGCACCCAGGGGGCATCGGAAAAGCAGTACTTC
TRBD1	.	TRBJ2-7	14	TRBV6-5	CASRPLTGSHEQYF	TGTGCCAGCAGGCCCTTGACAGGGTCCCACGAGCAGTACTTC
TRBD2	few	TRBJ2-3	17	TRBV12-3/TRBV12-4	CASSRIELAGVGDTQYF	TGTGCCAGCAGTCGAATAGAACTAGCGGGAGTTGGAGATACGCAGTATTTT
.	.	TRBJ1-1	15	TRBV6-5	CASSYGDRLNTEAFF	TGTGCCAGCAGTTACGGTGACAGGTTGAACACTGAAGCTTTCTTT
.	once	TRBJ1-5	15	TRBV2	CASSAPTGSNQPQHF	TGTGCCAGCAGTGCCCCCACCGGAAGCAATCAGCCCCAGCATTTT
.	.	TRBJ1-2	17	TRBV6-5	CASSYNTGTIEFYGYTF	TGTGCCAGCAGTTACAACACAGGGACCATAGAATTCTATGGCTACACCTTC
TRBD1	.	TRBJ2-1	16	TRBV6-2/TRBV6-3	CASLTPGQGTYNEQFF	TGTGCCAGCCTTACTCCGGGACAGGGCACTTACAATGAGCAGTTCTTC
TRBD2	.	TRBJ2-2	17	TRBV20-1	CSARGGGAGGNTGELFF	TGCAGTGCTAGAGGGGGAGGAGCGGGAGGGAACACCGGGGAGCTGTTTTTT
TRBD1	many	TRBJ2-5	20	TRBV29-1	CSVERGGSSGTGGLQETQYF	TGCAGCGTTGAAAGAGGTGGCTCGTCCGGGACAGGGGGCCTCCAAGAGACCCAGTACTTC
.	many	TRBJ2-3	13	TRBV11-2	CASSFGTQRSQYF	TGTGCCAGCAGCTTCGGGACTCAGAGGTCGCAGTATTTT
.	few	TRBJ2-1	17	TRBV15	CATSREVAGASGNEQFF	TGTGCCACCAGCAGGGAAGTGGCGGGGGCGTCGGGTAATGAGCAGTTCTTC
TRBD2	few	TRBJ2-1	15	TRBV20-1	CSARVGTSGHNEQFF	TGCAGTGCTAGAGTCGGGACTAGCGGACACAATGAGCAGTTCTTC
.	.	TRBJ2-6	15	TRBV6-1	CASSDRRSGANVLTF	TGTGCCAGCAGTGATAGGCGATCTGGGGCCAACGTCCTGACTTTC
TRBD2	few	TRBJ2-1	14	TRBV7-2	CASSPGLAENEQFF	TGTGCCAGCAGCCCTGGACTAGCGGAGAATGAGCAGTTCTTC
.	once	TRBJ2-1	15	TRBV5-4	CASSLGLPKGNEQFF	TGTGCCAGCAGCTTGGGACTGCCCAAGGGCAATGAGCAGTTCTTC
.	many	TRBJ2-3	15	TRBV6-5	CASSPRQGPTDTQYF	TGTGCCAGCAGCCCTCGGCAGGGCCCCACAGATACGCAGTATTTT
.	few	TRBJ2-6	15	TRBV28	CASRTARSGANVLTF	TGTGCCAGCCGGACAGCCCGCTCTGGGGCCAACGTCCTGACTTTC
.	few	TRBJ2-7	15	TRBV12-3/TRBV12-4	CASSPVWAVLYEQYF	TGTGCCAGCAGCCCTGTCTGGGCAGTCCTCTACGAGCAGTACTTC
TRBD1	.	TRBJ1-1	13	TRBV6-5	CASSPIRGTEAFF	TGTGCCAGCAGCCCGATCAGGGGGACTGAAGCTTTCTTT
.	many	TRBJ2-6	14	TRBV30	CAWSVTSGANVLTF	TGTGCCTGGAGTGTAACCTCTGGGGCCAACGTCCTGACTTTC
.	.	TRBJ2-1	16	TRBV6-1	CASSRVFGSSYNEQFF	TGTGCCAGCAGTCGGGTGTTCGGGAGCTCCTACAATGAGCAGTTCTTC